This T cell receptor beta chain was captured in a study of neurological immune-mediated disorders. This clonotype was detected ten times or more. What it recognizes is unknown. Libraries from sorted cells used about a million T cells (CD4+ or CD8+). This CDR3 contains 14 residues. The germline gives CDR1 SGHDT, CDR2 YYEEEE. Trimming cost V 3 bases and J 5 bases; bases outside gene matches: 5. Study-wide findings and caveats: HTLV-1-associated myelopathy showed the most TCR clonal expansion; multiple sclerosis the least, below healthy controls.

The method for making cDNA was 5'RACE, and it used 10-nucleotide random UMIs. A single run covered 15-18 subjects with over 180 million TCR-beta sequences. MiXCR was run by TCRdb on the 5' RACE reads, yielding one entry per CDR3 protein. The sample records around 13,000 distinct CDR3 sequences, about 7.4% being singletons. V and J are TRBV5-6 and TRBJ2-3; 8 positions match TRBD2. The receptor was derived from a woman between 35 and 50 years old in good health. Source material: CD8+ T cells from blood. The CDR3 region is CASSYGGDGDTQYF. Written as DNA, the CDR3 is TGTGCCAGCAGCTACGGGGGGGATGGAGATACGCAGTATTTT.